This TCR beta chain was obtained from a study of technical replicates of blood from a handful of donors (dated by TCRdb to 2016 to 2017). The library was made by the immunoSEQ multiplex PCR assay. TCRdb stores this immuneACCESS table with in-frame sequences only. Part of the clones is absent; in the studies checked, under half of the shortfall reflects unresolved V genes, and no reason is known for the rest. Recorded for this sample are roughly 69,000 clones; roughly 86% of them occurred a single time. The ten most abundant clones make up 4.5% to 5.5% of the sample. With regard to this clone: The antigen it binds to is not known. Base qualities are not recorded, but no much larger clone differs from it by a single base.

The germline V end is reduced by 5 bases and the J end by 2 bases; junction bases left unmatched: 9. From cysteine to phenylalanine, the CDR3 is 16 amino acids long. Of the read, only the CDR3 DNA is kept; its 48 bases are in frame from base 1. Taken from the germline V gene, the CDR1 and CDR2 loops are SGHAT and FQNNGV. Recombination connected TRBV11-2 to TRBJ2-3, with 8 middle bases fitting TRBD2. Sequencing was carried out using PBMCs. The clonotype originates from a human donor in good health. Some clones in this sample may be carry-over from other donors' samples. The DNA reads TGTGCCAGCAGCCTAATAGCGGGGCTAAACACAGATACGCAGTATTTT. This encodes CASSLIAGLNTDTQYF.